Listed below are T cell receptor beta chains from one sample, sequenced in a study of T cell changes during pregnancy in multiple sclerosis. Using immunoSEQ multiplex PCR, the repertoire was profiled, and TCRdb retains in-frame clones only, with some absent. The profile shows about 130,000 clones, around 95% of them singletons. The specimen was peripheral blood, collected after pregnancy. The receptors were gathered from a female donor with multiple sclerosis, enrolled in a pregnancy study. The CDR3 runs from the conserved cysteine through the conserved F or W. D genes are given only for firm matches.

d_call: NA
v_call: TRBV5-3
j_call: TRBJ1-5
cdr3_aa: CASLGARDSNQPQHF
cdr3_nt: TGTGCTAGTTTGGGGGCTAGAGATAGCAATCAGCCCCAGCATTTT

d_call: NA
v_call: TRBV9
j_call: TRBJ1-5
cdr3_aa: CASSAEGYSNQPQHF
cdr3_nt: TGTGCCAGCAGCGCAGAGGGTTATAGCAATCAGCCCCAGCATTTT

d_call: TRBD2
v_call: TRBV10-3
j_call: TRBJ2-7
cdr3_aa: CAIRRLAGAYEQYF
cdr3_nt: TGTGCCATCAGAAGACTAGCGGGAGCCTACGAGCAGTACTTC

d_call: NA
v_call: TRBV19
j_call: TRBJ1-5
cdr3_aa: CASSIQGPQHF
cdr3_nt: TGTGCCAGTAGTATCCAGGGTCCCCAGCATTTT

d_call: TRBD2
v_call: TRBV19
j_call: TRBJ2-7
cdr3_aa: CASSPGLGGDEQYF
cdr3_nt: TGTGCCAGTAGTCCGGGACTAGGGGGAGACGAGCAGTACTTC

d_call: TRBD1
v_call: TRBV7-8
j_call: TRBJ2-3
cdr3_aa: CASSLDRGVTDTQYF
cdr3_nt: TGTGCCAGCAGCTTAGACAGGGGGGTCACAGATACGCAGTATTTT

d_call: TRBD1
v_call: TRBV5-1
j_call: TRBJ2-7
cdr3_aa: CASSLDTGQPYEQYF
cdr3_nt: TGCGCCAGCAGCTTGGACACGGGACAGCCCTACGAGCAGTACTTC

d_call: TRBD2
v_call: TRBV9
j_call: TRBJ2-7
cdr3_aa: CASSEGTSTTYEQYF
cdr3_nt: TGTGCCAGCAGCGAGGGGACTAGCACCACCTACGAGCAGTACTTC

d_call: NA
v_call: TRBV5-8
j_call: TRBJ1-5
cdr3_aa: CASSLTIGPPRHQPQHF
cdr3_nt: TGTGCCAGCAGCCTCACGATTGGTCCGCCGAGGCATCAGCCCCAGCATTTT

d_call: TRBD2
v_call: TRBV30
j_call: TRBJ2-7
cdr3_aa: CAWSGTSGYYEQYF
cdr3_nt: TGTGCCTGGAGTGGGACTAGCGGGTACTACGAGCAGTACTTC

d_call: TRBD1
v_call: TRBV7-3
j_call: TRBJ1-2
cdr3_aa: CASSLSGQGSGYTF
cdr3_nt: TGTGCCAGCAGCTTATCGGGACAGGGCTCTGGCTACACCTTC

d_call: TRBD1
v_call: TRBV6-5
j_call: TRBJ2-7
cdr3_aa: CASRALTGGYEQYF
cdr3_nt: TGTGCCAGCCGAGCGCTGACAGGGGGCTACGAGCAGTACTTC

d_call: NA
v_call: TRBV7-9
j_call: TRBJ1-2
cdr3_aa: CASSLGRADSAHGYTF
cdr3_nt: TGTGCCAGCAGCCTAGGACGGGCGGACTCGGCCCATGGCTACACCTTC

d_call: TRBD1
v_call: TRBV19
j_call: TRBJ2-3
cdr3_aa: CASSYDRASTDTQYF
cdr3_nt: TGTGCCAGTAGTTATGACAGGGCTAGCACAGATACGCAGTATTTT